The sequence of this T cell receptor beta chain was determined in a study of T-cell memory formation after mild COVID-19. TCRdb itself ran the 5' RACE reads through MiXCR, one entry per CDR3 protein. The profile shows 25,000 or so distinct CDR3 sequences, roughly 7% of them singletons. The CDR3 runs to 14 residues. The V gene's germline CDR1 is SSHAT and CDR2 FNYEAQ (reference sequence). This clonotype has at least ten counts. A junction boundary mismatches the germline segment, possibly from a read error. The sequencing input was PBMCs or a T cell subset sorted from them (not recorded which). The TCR originated in an adult woman who had mild COVID-19 (a few samples of this study predate the infection). Cell type and time point are not known. J is TRBJ2-5 and V is TRBV7-7, with D possibly being TRBD1 (6 bases). CDR3 sequence: CASSLYQGIETQYF. The CDR3 coding sequence is TGTGCTAGCAGCTTATATCAGGGGATTGAGACCCAGTACTTC.